Below are 21 T cell receptor beta chains sequenced from a single sample in a study of radiotherapy plus CTLA-4 blockade in lung cancer. Sequenced by immunoSEQ multiplex PCR; TCRdb stores in-frame clones only, minus some. Of 39,000 or so clones listed, over 65% were seen once; the top ten hold approximately 8.9%. The sequences come from peripheral blood, collected from a patient treated with radiotherapy plus ipilimumab. The receptors derive from a human donor with non-small cell lung cancer who had stable disease on radiotherapy plus ipilimumab.

The rearrangement links TRBV19 to TRBJ1-6, with D possibly TRBD1 on 5 matching bases. The CDR3 is 15 amino acids. CDR1 is LNHDA and CDR2 is SQIVND in the germline V gene (reference sequence). Trimming left V 5 bases short and J 5 bases short, with 13 bases between. CDR3 nucleotides: TGTGCCAGTAGTGCCCGTCAGGGAGATAATTCACCCCTCCACTTT. Translated: CASSARQGDNSPLHF.

The genes are TRBV6-1 and TRBJ2-7; D is possibly TRBD1 or TRBD2 (5 bases each). Germline CDR1 reads MNHNS; CDR2 reads SASEGT. Trimming cost V 6 bases and J 5 bases, with 17 bases left between them. This CDR3 spans 14 amino acids. Written as DNA, the CDR3 is TGTGCCAGCAGCCGGGTCTCGAGGGGTGACGAGCAGTACTTC. Translation gives CASSRVSRGDEQYF.

To note about this clone: Lacking the conserved final phenylalanine or tryptophan, this CDR3 likely reflects a read error. The rearrangement joins TRBV6-6 to TRBJ1-1, with D perhaps matching TRBD1 (6 bases). The CDR3 is 14 residues long. V lost 11 bases to trimming and J lost 4 bases, with 20 bases between them. Germline V gene lookup returns CDR1 MNHNY and CDR2 SVGAGI (reference sequence). CDR3 DNA sequence: TGTGCCGGCATCCCGGACAGACCTATCACTGAAGCTTTCCTT. Translated, it gives CAGIPDRPITEAFL.

This clone was detected once. The J gene is TRBJ1-1, the V gene TRBV7-9, with D unresolved. The V end lost 5 bases, the J end lost 0 bases, and 10 bases lay between the germline ends. CDR3 length equals 14 residues. Germline CDR1 and CDR2: SEHNR and FQNEAQ (reference sequence). CDR3 region: CASSPAPVNTEAFF. The CDR3 nucleotides read TGTGCCAGCAGCCCAGCCCCCGTGAACACTGAAGCTTTCTTT.

This rearrangement joins TRBV4-3 to TRBJ1-2, with D maybe TRBD1 (5 bases). Trimming removed 1 base from V and 3 bases from J, with 9 bases in between. CDR1 LGHNA and CDR2 YSLEER come from the germline V gene. CDR3 length equals 14 residues. The CDR3, as DNA: TGCGCCAGCAGCCAAGGGACACTCGACTATGGCTACACCTTC. Its protein is CASSQGTLDYGYTF.

This chain joins TRBV6-1 and TRBJ1-5; TRBD1 is a possible D gene (6 bases). The CDR3 spans 15 residues. In germline, CDR1 is MNHNS, CDR2 SASEGT. V lost 7 bases and J lost 2, with 15 bases in between. For the CDR3, the DNA is TGTGCCAGCACCCGACAGGAACGAGGCAATCAGCCCCAGCATTTT. Amino acids: CASTRQERGNQPQHF.

The chain links TRBV6-5 to TRBJ1-5, with D possibly TRBD1 on 6 matching bases. The CDR3 runs 13 residues. The germline V and J ends were trimmed by 6 bases and 3 bases, with 9 bases remaining between them. Germline loops: CDR1 MNHEY, CDR2 SVGAGI. CDR3 DNA: TGTGCCAGCAGACAGGGCCACAATCAGCCCCAGCATTTT. Amino acids: CASRQGHNQPQHF.

CDR3 amino acids: CASSVVAGGANTGELFF. In DNA, the CDR3 is TGTGCCAGCAGCGTAGTGGCGGGGGGTGCGAACACCGGGGAGCTGTTTTTT. The rearrangement joins TRBV9 to TRBJ2-2; TRBD2 aligns across 8 bases. CDR3 length: 17 amino acids. The junction had 4 bases not matched to a gene; V was cut back by 0 bases and J by 0 bases. CDR1 is SGDLS and CDR2 is YYNGEE in the germline V gene.

This clone was seen a few times. V is TRBV7-9 and J is TRBJ1-6; TRBD1 might be the D (6 bases). This CDR3 is 16 amino acids long. Germline CDR1 reads SEHNR; CDR2 reads FQNEAQ (reference sequence). V lost 1 base to trimming and J lost 10 bases, with 17 bases between them. The CDR3 spells CASSLGEGRGRSPLHF. The CDR3 DNA reads as TGTGCCAGCAGCTTAGGAGAGGGGAGGGGGAGGTCACCCCTCCACTTT.

This clone counts as medium-sized. V is TRBV30 and J is TRBJ2-7; weak D call: TRBD1 (5 bases). Germline values: CDR1 GTSNPN, CDR2 SVGIG (reference sequence). Trimming took 0 bases from V and 9 from J, leaving 9 bases between them. The CDR3 loop spans 11 amino acids. The CDR3 bases are TGTGCCTGGAGTGTTACGACAGCGCAGTACTTC. Residues: CAWSVTTAQYF.

The V call is TRBV13, the J call TRBJ1-1; a weak D match, TRBD1 (5 bases). The CDR3 loop spans 15 amino acids. Germline V gene sequence: CDR1 PRHDT, CDR2 FYEKMQ (reference sequence). V was trimmed by 7 bases and J by 1 base, leaving 16 bases between them. In DNA form, the CDR3 reads TGTGCCAGCACCTTGGGGGGGTTCCGGAACACTGAAGCTTTCTTT. It codes for CASTLGGFRNTEAFF.

The chain couples TRBV7-6 to TRBJ2-7; 7 bases map to TRBD1. The CDR3 extends over 17 amino acids. With 5 bases clipped from V and 3 bases from J, the junction kept 16 bases outside the gene matches. Per germline, CDR1 SGHVS and CDR2 FNYEAQ. The chain's CDR3 is CASSPYREDRVNYEQYF. CDR3 DNA sequence: TGTGCCAGCAGCCCCTACCGGGAAGACAGGGTGAACTACGAGCAGTACTTC.

The V and J genes are TRBV4-1 and TRBJ2-3; D unclear. Trimming pared 1 base from V and 5 bases from J, leaving 4 bases between. The germline V gene encodes CDR1 MGHRA and CDR2 YSYEKL. The CDR3 is 12 amino acids. The CDR3 protein is CASSQVLDTQYF. The CDR3 DNA reads as TGCGCCAGCAGCCAAGTCTTAGATACGCAGTATTTT.

A few counts support this clone. The V gene is TRBV5-1, the J gene TRBJ1-6; D perhaps matches TRBD1 (5 bases). The CDR3 is 14 residues long. Trimming removed 0 bases from V and 6 bases from J, with 7 bases in between. CDR1 is SGHRS, CDR2 YFSETQ, per germline. CDR3 sequence: CASSLGGTNSPLHF. Here the CDR3 DNA reads TGCGCCAGCAGCTTGGGAGGGACTAATTCACCCCTCCACTTT.

The V gene is TRBV9, the J gene TRBJ1-1; 7 bases fit TRBD1. CDR1 and CDR2 (germline): SGDLS, YYNGEE. The V segment lost 2 bases and the J segment 0 bases; nucleotides outside the gene matches: 4. The CDR3 contains 15 residues. CDR3 protein: CASSVSTGVNTEAFF. Here the CDR3 DNA reads TGTGCCAGCAGCGTTAGCACAGGGGTGAACACTGAAGCTTTCTTT.

For the CDR3, the DNA is TGCGCCAGCAAGGGCTACGAGCAGTACTTC. Protein product: CASKGYEQYF. The J gene is TRBJ2-7, the V gene TRBV10-2; no reliable D call. The germline V gene encodes CDR1 WSHSY and CDR2 SAAADI. The germline V and J ends were trimmed by 7 bases and 3 bases, with 4 bases remaining between them. This CDR3 has 10 residues.

J is TRBJ2-7 and V is TRBV11-2, with D perhaps matching TRBD2 (6 bases). Trimming removed 1 base at V and 7 bases at J, with 8 bases between. Germline V gene lookup returns CDR1 SGHAT and CDR2 FQNNGV. The CDR3 totals 12 residues. CDR3 loop: CASSLGAGEQYF. The CDR3 DNA sequence: TGTGCCAGCAGCTTAGGGGCGGGGGAGCAGTACTTC.

The chain employs TRBV28 and TRBJ2-2; D could derive from TRBD1 or TRBD2 (6 bases each). Trimming left V 6 bases short and J 4 bases short, with 12 bases between. The CDR3 sequence is 14 residues long. CDR1 is MDHEN and CDR2 is SYDVKM in the germline V gene. DNA of the CDR3: TGTGCCAGCAGAAAACAGGGAGGCACCGGGGAGCTGTTTTTT. This translates into CASRKQGGTGELFF.

The chain combines TRBV5-5 with TRBJ2-6; D gene unclear. V lost 2 bases and J lost 2, with 2 bases in between. CDR1 SGHKS and CDR2 YYEKEE come from the germline V gene (reference sequence). This CDR3 has 13 residues. The CDR3, as DNA: TGTGCCAGCAGCTTTGCTGGGGCCAACGTCCTGACTTTC. This translates into CASSFAGANVLTF.

The chain has TRBV25-1 and TRBJ1-2, with D unresolved. Trimming took off 7 bases at V and 4 bases at J, with 10 bases between the two ends. CDR3 length: 12 residues. Germline V lookup: CDR1 MGHDK, CDR2 SYGVNS. The CDR3 nucleotides read TGTGCCAGCAAGGGATGGGGCTATGGCTACACCTTC. It encodes CASKGWGYGYTF.

This clone was counted a single time. The chain couples TRBV10-2 to TRBJ1-1, with D possibly matching TRBD1 (6 bases). CDR1 and CDR2 (germline): WSHSY, SAAADI. The CDR3 loop spans 17 amino acids. V lost 0 bases and J 5 bases, leaving 19 bases between the germline ends. CDR3 sequence reads: CASSESKVGGAGTEAFF. DNA for the CDR3: TGCGCCAGCAGTGAGTCGAAAGTGGGGGGCGCGGGGACTGAAGCTTTCTTT.